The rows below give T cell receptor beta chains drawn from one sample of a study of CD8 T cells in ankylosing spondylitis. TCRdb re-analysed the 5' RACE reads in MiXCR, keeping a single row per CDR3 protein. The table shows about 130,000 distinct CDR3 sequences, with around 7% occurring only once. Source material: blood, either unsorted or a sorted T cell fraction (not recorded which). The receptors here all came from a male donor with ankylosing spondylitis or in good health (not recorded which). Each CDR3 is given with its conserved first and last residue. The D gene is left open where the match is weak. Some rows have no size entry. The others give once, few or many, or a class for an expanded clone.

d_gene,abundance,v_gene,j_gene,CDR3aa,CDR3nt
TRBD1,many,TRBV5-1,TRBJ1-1,CASRWDRNTEAFF,TGCGCCAGCAGATGGGACAGAAACACTGAAGCTTTCTTT
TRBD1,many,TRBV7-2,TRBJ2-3,CASSFVTGGDTQYF,TGTGCCAGCAGCTTTGTGACAGGGGGAGATACGCAGTATTTT
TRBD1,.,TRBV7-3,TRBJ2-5,CASSLRTGPETQYF,TGTGCCAGCAGCTTAAGGACAGGGCCAGAGACCCAGTACTTC
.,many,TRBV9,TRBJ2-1,CASSVGDVNNEQFF,TGTGCCAGCAGCGTAGGAGACGTGAACAATGAGCAGTTCTTC
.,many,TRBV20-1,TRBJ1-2,CSARGVQTNYGYTF,TGCAGTGCTAGGGGGGTCCAGACCAACTATGGCTACACCTTC
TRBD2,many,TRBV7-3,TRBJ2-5,CASSKLAGETQYF,TGTGCCAGCAGCAAACTAGCGGGAGAGACCCAGTACTTC
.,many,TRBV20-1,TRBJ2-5,CSARAGNQETQYF,TGCAGTGCTAGAGCGGGAAACCAAGAGACCCAGTACTTC
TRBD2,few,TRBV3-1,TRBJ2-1,CASSRMWGGAYNEQFF,TGTGCCAGCAGCCGAATGTGGGGGGGGGCCTACAATGAGCAGTTCTTC
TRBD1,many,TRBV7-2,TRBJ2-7,CASSNSGTGATYEQYF,TGTGCCAGCAGCAACTCCGGGACAGGGGCTACCTACGAGCAGTACTTC
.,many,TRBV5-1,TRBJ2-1,CASSWPRAGAITNEQFF,TGCGCCAGCAGCTGGCCCCGGGCGGGGGCCATTACGAATGAGCAGTTCTTC
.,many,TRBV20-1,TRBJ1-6,CSVGGSLSPLHF,TGCAGCGTTGGGGGCTCGTTGTCACCCCTCCACTTT
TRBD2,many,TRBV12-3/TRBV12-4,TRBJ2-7,CASRRGDGSYEQYF,TGTGCCAGCAGACGGGGGGATGGCTCCTACGAGCAGTACTTC
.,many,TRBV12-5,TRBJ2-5,CASGYAGRETQYF,TGTGCTAGTGGATATGCGGGGAGAGAGACCCAGTACTTC
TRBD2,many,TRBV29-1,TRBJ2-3,CSVLRLAGDQTSTDTQYF,TGCAGCGTCCTCAGACTAGCGGGGGACCAAACAAGCACAGATACGCAGTATTTT
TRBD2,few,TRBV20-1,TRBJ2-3,CSASGGAVADTQYF,TGCAGTGCTAGCGGGGGGGCGGTTGCAGATACGCAGTATTTT
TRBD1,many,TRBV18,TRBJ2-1,CASSPQDRGGNEQFF,TGTGCCAGCTCACCACAGGACAGGGGCGGTAATGAGCAGTTCTTC
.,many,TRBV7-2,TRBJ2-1,CASVQWRSNEQFF,TGTGCCAGCGTTCAGTGGCGCTCCAATGAGCAGTTCTTC
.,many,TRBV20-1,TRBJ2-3,CSAPSGYYTDTQYF,TGCAGTGCCCCCAGTGGCTACTACACAGATACGCAGTATTTT
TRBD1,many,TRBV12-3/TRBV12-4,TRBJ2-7,CASSSNRDRTYEQYF,TGTGCCAGCAGTTCCAACCGGGACAGGACCTACGAGCAGTACTTC
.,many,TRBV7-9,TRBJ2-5,CASSLVGIQETQYF,TGTGCCAGCAGCTTAGTGGGTATCCAAGAGACCCAGTACTTC
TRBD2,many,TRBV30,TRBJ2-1,CAWSVTSGYNEQFF,TGTGCCTGGAGTGTGACTAGCGGGTACAATGAGCAGTTCTTC
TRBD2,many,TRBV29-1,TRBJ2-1,CSVYDGDYLVYNEQFF,TGCAGCGTCTACGATGGGGACTACTTAGTCTACAATGAGCAGTTCTTC
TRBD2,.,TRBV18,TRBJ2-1,CASSPPTSGGNNEQFF,TGTGCCAGCTCACCACCGACTAGCGGGGGCAACAATGAGCAGTTCTTC
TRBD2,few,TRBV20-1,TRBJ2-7,CSASRPLTGGEQYF,TGCAGTGCTAGCCGGCCCCTTACGGGGGGGGAGCAGTACTTC